Below are 17 T cell receptor beta chains sequenced from a single sample in a study of blood T cell repertoires in COVID-19. Assay: immunoSEQ multiplex PCR; the TCRdb copy retains only in-frame clones and omits some. Here the sample spans about 100,000 clones, less than 90% being singletons. The specimen was peripheral blood. Receptor source: a man younger than 40 in a cohort sampled during active COVID-19.

The rearrangement joins TRBV5-1 to TRBJ1-2; TRBD1 might be the D (6 bases). Germline V gene sequence: CDR1 SGHRS, CDR2 YFSETQ. The CDR3 consists of 12 residues. Trimming left V 5 bases short and J 3 bases short, with 8 bases between. CDR3 in DNA: TGCGCCAGCAGACAGGGAGACTATGGCTACACCTTC. Translation gives CASRQGDYGYTF.

This chain joins TRBV7-2 and TRBJ2-7, with a possible D match to TRBD1 (6 bases). CDR3 length: 17 residues. V lost 5 bases and J lost 3, with 23 bases in between. CDR1 is SGHTA, CDR2 FQGNSA, per germline. CDR3 sequence (DNA): TGTGCCAGCAGCCCACAAAAATCCCGACAGGTCGTCTACGAGCAGTACTTC. Its protein is CASSPQKSRQVVYEQYF.

This clone was detected only once. The V call is TRBV5-6, the J call TRBJ2-7; D ambiguous. The CDR3 has 16 residues. Germline V CDR1 and CDR2: SGHDT, YYEEEE. Trimming took off 1 base at V and 3 bases at J, with 17 bases between the two ends. The CDR3 reads CASSLWSTGAYYEQYF. DNA for the CDR3: TGTGCCAGCAGCTTGTGGTCAACCGGTGCCTACTACGAGCAGTACTTC.

This chain uses TRBV4-1 with TRBJ2-5; possibly TRBD2 for D (6 bases). With 0 bases removed from V and 3 bases from J, the gap between germline ends came to 17 bases. Looked up from germline, CDR1 is MGHRA and CDR2 is YSYEKL. This CDR3 region has 17 residues. CDR3 DNA: TGCGCCAGCAGCCAAGACGGGGGTCTTATTATTAAAGAGACCCAGTACTTC. This sequence encodes CASSQDGGLIIKETQYF.

V gene TRBV9 combines with J gene TRBJ2-2, with D possibly being TRBD2 (5 bases). Trimming left V 3 bases short and J 6 bases short, with 12 bases between. Germline assignment: CDR1 SGDLS and CDR2 YYNGEE. The CDR3 covers 14 residues. The CDR3 sequence is CASSERMGAGELFF. CDR3 bases: TGTGCCAGCAGCGAAAGGATGGGAGCCGGGGAGCTGTTTTTT.

The chain employs TRBV2 and TRBJ2-1; the match to TRBD1 covers 8 bases. The CDR3 runs 16 residues. Germline values: CDR1 SNHLY, CDR2 FYNNEI. Germline trimming cut 0 bases from V and 5 bases from J; bases unmatched to any gene: 6. The CDR3 sequence is CASSEATGTGHNEQFF. The CDR3 DNA follows: TGTGCCAGCAGTGAAGCTACCGGGACAGGACACAATGAGCAGTTCTTC.

The rearrangement links TRBV2 to TRBJ2-5, with D possibly being TRBD2 (6 bases). Trimming cost V 2 bases and J 5 bases, with 15 bases left between them. This CDR3 spans 15 amino acids. Per the germline V gene, CDR1 is SNHLY and CDR2 is FYNNEI. This chain's CDR3 is CASSEIGDSRETQYF. CDR3 nucleotides: TGTGCCAGCAGTGAAATCGGGGACTCGCGGGAGACCCAGTACTTC.

The chain's CDR3 is CASSPSTGTTNQPQHF. Written as DNA, the CDR3 is TGTGCCAGCTCCCCCAGTACCGGGACAACGAATCAGCCCCAGCATTTT. The chain links TRBV18 to TRBJ1-5; weak D call: TRBD1 (6 bases). Germline-derived CDR1 and CDR2 are KGHSH and LQKENI. V was pared by 6 bases and J by 4 bases, with 19 bases between. CDR3 size: 16 residues.

The rearrangement uses TRBV7-9 and TRBJ1-2; D is uncertain. The CDR3 loop spans 14 amino acids. V was clipped by 2 bases and J by 4 bases, with 11 bases between them. Germline CDR1 and CDR2: SEHNR and FQNEAQ (reference sequence). As DNA, the CDR3 is TGTGCCAGCAGCTTACCCAGGCTTATCTATGGCTACACCTTC. It yields the protein CASSLPRLIYGYTF.

This clone was counted once. The chain recombines TRBV5-5 with TRBJ2-7; D gene uncertain. The germline gives CDR1 SGHKS, CDR2 YYEKEE (reference sequence). The CDR3 loop spans 12 amino acids. V shed 4 bases and J shed 0 bases, with 5 bases lying between them. CDR3 protein: CASSPSSYEQYF. DNA for the CDR3: TGTGCCAGCAGCCCCAGCTCCTACGAGCAGTACTTC.

The V call is TRBV3-1 (or the pseudogene TRBV3-2), the J call TRBJ2-2; D is uncertain. Trimming took 3 bases from V and 2 from J, leaving 7 bases between them. CDR3 length: 14 residues. Per the germline V gene, CDR1 is LGHDT and CDR2 is YNNKEL (reference sequence). For the CDR3, the DNA is TGTGCCAGCAGCCACGAGACTAACACCGGGGAGCTGTTTTTT. Its translation is CASSHETNTGELFF.

This rearrangement joins TRBV5-1 to TRBJ2-7; D is uncertain. The CDR3 contains 14 residues. V was trimmed by 0 bases and J by 3 bases, leaving 10 bases between them. CDR1 and CDR2 from the germline V gene are SGHRS and YFSETQ. This CDR3 reads CASSLAGTYYEQYF. The CDR3 DNA sequence: TGCGCCAGCAGCTTGGCAGGTACCTACTACGAGCAGTACTTC.

V and J are TRBV25-1 and TRBJ2-3; 8 nucleotides align to TRBD2. This CDR3 is built from 14 residues. The germline V gene encodes CDR1 MGHDK and CDR2 SYGVNS. Trimming at V came to 7 bases and at J to 4 bases, leaving 7 bases not matched to a gene. This CDR3 reads CASTRGGPSDTQYF. CDR3 DNA: TGTGCCAGCACCCGGGGGGGGCCCTCAGATACGCAGTATTTT.

The chain carries TRBV7-7 and TRBJ2-5; perhaps TRBD2 as D (7 bases). The CDR3 has 17 residues. Germline V gene sequence: CDR1 SSHAT, CDR2 FNYEAQ (reference sequence). V dropped 5 bases and J dropped 4 bases, with 23 bases sitting between them. The CDR3: CASSKGPLGGVGETQYF. CDR3 sequence (DNA): TGTGCCAGCAGCAAGGGACCTCTAGGGGGGGTTGGAGAGACCCAGTACTTC.

The rearrangement joins TRBV27 to TRBJ1-5, with 9 bases lining up with TRBD1. V lost 3 bases to trimming and J lost 5 bases; unmatched junction nucleotides: 5. CDR1 is MNHEY and CDR2 is SMNVEV in the germline V gene (reference sequence). CDR3 length: 15 residues. CDR3 amino acids: CASSLADRGDQPQHF. CDR3 nucleotides: TGTGCCAGCAGTTTGGCAGACAGGGGGGATCAGCCCCAGCATTTT.

The CDR3 sequence: CASSLEGGVPRDTF. The CDR3 region has the DNA TGTGCCAGCAGCTTGGAAGGGGGCGTCCCAAGGGACACCTTC. V and J are TRBV5-4 and TRBJ1-2; 7 nucleotides match TRBD1. The V and J ends lost 0 bases and 12 bases, in that order; junction bases with no gene match: 11. This CDR3 is 14 amino acids long. Germline values: CDR1 SGHNT, CDR2 YYREEE (reference sequence). Full variable domain (missing parts from reference TRBV5-4 and TRBJ1-2): ETGVTQSPTHLIKTRGQQVTLRCSSQSGHNTVSWYQQALGQGPQFIFQYYREEENGRGNFPPRFSGLQFPNYSSELNVNALELDDSALYLCASSLEGGVPRDTFGSGTRLTVV.

This chain connects TRBV7-9 to TRBJ2-1; the D gene is possibly TRBD2 (5 bases). In germline, CDR1 is SEHNR, CDR2 FQNEAQ (reference sequence). V lost 5 bases, J lost 0 bases, and 11 bases lay in between. This CDR3 is built from 15 residues. The CDR3 nucleotides are TGTGCCAGCAGCCCCGGGATGAGCTCCTACAATGAGCAGTTCTTC. It yields the protein CASSPGMSSYNEQFF.